This T cell receptor (beta chain) was found in a study of OX40 agonist ivuxolimab in advanced cancers. Overall study context: Patients received intravenous ivuxolimab every 2 weeks at 0.01 to 10 mg/kg. Study conclusions and caveats: Compared with CD4+, CD8+ T cells on average had more expanded clones.

Patients had blood sampled at baseline and again on cycle 4 day 1 and cycle 7 day 1. With respect to this clone: The antigen is not known.

TCRdb's copy holds only in-frame clones and misses some; the assay was immunoSEQ multiplex PCR. The table lists fewer than 85,000 clones, around 80% of them singletons. The sequencing here drew on CD4+ or CD8+ T cells sorted from blood, taken in a trial of the OX40 agonist ivuxolimab. This receptor was identified in an adult with an advanced solid tumor such as melanoma, head and neck, liver or kidney cancer.

The CDR3 is CASREQGSYNEQFF. CDR3 nucleotides: TGTGCCAGCAGGGAACAGGGGTCCTACAATGAGCAGTTCTTC. This chain links TRBV6-5 with TRBJ2-1, with TRBD1 matching over 7 bases. V trimming: 6 bases; J trimming: 1 base; junction bases outside the gene matches: 3. The CDR3 is 14 residues long. CDR1 is MNHEY, CDR2 SVGAGI, per germline.